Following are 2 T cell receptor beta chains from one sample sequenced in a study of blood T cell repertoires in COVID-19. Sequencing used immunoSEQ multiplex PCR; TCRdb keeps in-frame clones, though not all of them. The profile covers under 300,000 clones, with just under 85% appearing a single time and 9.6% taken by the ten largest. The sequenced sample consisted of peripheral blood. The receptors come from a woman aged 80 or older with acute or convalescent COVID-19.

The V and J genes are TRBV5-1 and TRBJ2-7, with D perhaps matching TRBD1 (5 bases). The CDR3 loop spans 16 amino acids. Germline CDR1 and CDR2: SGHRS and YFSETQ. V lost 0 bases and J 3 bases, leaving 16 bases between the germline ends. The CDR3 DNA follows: TGCGCCAGCAGCTTGGATCTCTGGGGCGCATTCTACGAGCAGTACTTC. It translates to CASSLDLWGAFYEQYF.

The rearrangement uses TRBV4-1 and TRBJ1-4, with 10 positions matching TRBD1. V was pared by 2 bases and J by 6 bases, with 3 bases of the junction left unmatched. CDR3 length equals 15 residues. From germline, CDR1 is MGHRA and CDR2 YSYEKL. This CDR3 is CASSQRQGAYEKLFF. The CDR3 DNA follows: TGCGCCAGCAGCCAACGACAGGGGGCTTATGAAAAACTGTTTTTT.